This entry is about one TCR beta chain. In the same sample, other DNA sequences code for this CDR3. Some clones are missing from TCRdb's copy, which holds only in-frame ones; the method was immunoSEQ multiplex PCR. The table includes tens of thousands of clones, approximately 88% detected once. This record comes from a study of T cell changes during pregnancy in multiple sclerosis. This CDR3 contains 17 residues. Germline V gives CDR1 SGHAT, CDR2 FQNNGV. Trimming removed 3 bases from V and 4 bases from J; junction bases left unmatched: 4. This chain connects TRBV11-2 to TRBJ2-1, with 15 bases fitting TRBD2. The TCR originated in a female donor with multiple sclerosis, enrolled in a pregnancy study. The sequenced sample was peripheral blood, obtained in the first trimester of pregnancy. The CDR3 DNA sequence: TGTGCCAGCAGCTTGGGACTAGCGGGAGGTCGGTACAATGAGCAGTTCTTC. Translating it yields CASSLGLAGGRYNEQFF.